These 24 T cell receptor beta chains were sequenced from one sample in a study of CD8 T cells in ankylosing spondylitis. TCRdb reprocessed the 5' RACE reads via MiXCR and lists one record per CDR3 protein. The data hold 150,000 to 200,000 distinct CDR3 sequences, with 10% to 15% observed a single time. Material for sequencing was blood, either unsorted or a sorted T cell fraction (not recorded which). These receptors came from a female donor with ankylosing spondylitis or in good health (not recorded which).

This clonotype was observed many times. V gene TRBV21-1 combines with J gene TRBJ1-1. TRBV21-1 is listed as a pseudogene. CDR3 length: 13 amino acids. The CDR3 nucleotides read TGTGCCAGCAGCAAATTACGGCGGACTGAAGCTTTCTTT. Amino acids: CASSKLRRTEAFF.

This clonotype occurred a few times. The chain recombines TRBV29-1 with TRBJ1-2; no definite D call. Trimming took 4 bases from V and 0 from J, leaving 15 bases between them. The length of the CDR3 is 15 residues. Germline CDR1 reads SQVTM; CDR2 reads ANQGSEA. CDR3 residues: CSVGTGQSSNYGYTF. The DNA of the CDR3 is TGCAGCGTTGGGACCGGGCAGTCGTCTAACTATGGCTACACCTTC. Full variable domain (remainder filled in from reference TRBV29-1 and TRBJ1-2): SAVISQKPSRDICQRGTSLTIQCQVDSQVTMMFWYRQQPGQSLTLIATANQGSEATYESGFVIDKFPISRPNLTFSTLTVSNMSPEDSSIYLCSVGTGQSSNYGYTFGSGTRLTVV.

This clonotype was picked up many times. The gene calls are TRBV4-2 and TRBJ2-7; D is undetermined. From germline, CDR1 is LGHNA and CDR2 YNFKEQ. Between the trimmed V and J ends, which lost 0 bases and 10 bases, there was a span of 4 bases. CDR3 length: 10 residues. The CDR3: CASSQDEQYF. The CDR3 nucleotides are TGTGCCAGCAGCCAAGATGAACAGTACTTC.

This clonotype came up once. This rearrangement joins TRBV19 to TRBJ2-3, with 7 positions matching TRBD2. The CDR3 length is 14 residues. CDR1 and CDR2 from the germline V gene are LNHDA and SQIVND (reference sequence). V shed 9 bases, J shed 3 bases, and the junction held 9 bases outside the gene matches. CDR3 coding DNA: TGTGCCAGCCACATCGGGGGAGGGACAGATACGCAGTATTTT. Encoded protein: CASHIGGGTDTQYF.

This clonotype appeared many times. Here the CDR3 reads CASLDGRSTDTQYF. CDR3 in DNA: TGTGCCAGCCTGGACGGGCGAAGCACAGATACGCAGTATTTT. The rearrangement links TRBV28 to TRBJ2-3; unclear D gene. Trimming took 8 bases from V and 0 from J, leaving 12 bases between them. The CDR3 runs 14 residues. The germline CDR1 and CDR2 sequences are MDHEN and SYDVKM. Complete variable domain (other parts from reference TRBV28 and TRBJ2-3): DVKVTQSSRYLVKRTGEKVFLECVQDMDHENMFWYRQDPGLGLRLIYFSYDVKMKEKGDIPEGYSVSREKKERFSLILESASTNQTSMYLCASLDGRSTDTQYFGPGTRLTVL.

There are a few counts of this clonotype. The chain combines TRBV20-1 with TRBJ2-2; D is perhaps TRBD1 or TRBD2 (6 bases each). Per germline, CDR1 DFQATT and CDR2 SNEGSKA (reference sequence). This CDR3 has 15 amino acids. CDR3 amino acids: CSARLGGSGTGELFF. The CDR3 DNA sequence: TGCAGCGCCCGCCTCGGGGGCTCGGGCACCGGGGAGCTGTTTTTT.

This clonotype has just a few counts. The gene calls are TRBV7-2 and TRBJ1-5; a weak D match, TRBD1 (6 bases). Germline CDR1 is SGHTA and CDR2 is FQGNSA. Trimming removed 4 bases at V and 3 bases at J, with 10 bases between. The CDR3 is 14 residues long. In DNA form, the CDR3 reads TGTGCCAGCAGCTACGGACAGCTCAATCAGCCCCAGCATTTT. Translated, it gives CASSYGQLNQPQHF.

The gene calls are TRBV12-3 or TRBV12-4 and TRBJ1-1; D is uncertain. The germline V and J ends were trimmed by 8 bases and 1 base, with 11 bases remaining between them. The CDR3 totals 13 residues. For the CDR3, the DNA is TGTGCCAGCGGAACGGACCGGAACACTGAAGCTTTCTTT. It is translated as CASGTDRNTEAFF.

The chain couples TRBV7-6 to TRBJ2-5, with 9 bases that match TRBD2. V trimming: 0 bases; J trimming: 5 bases; junction bases outside the gene matches: 4. This CDR3 contains 15 residues. Germline CDR1 reads SGHVS; CDR2 reads FNYEAQ. CDR3 loop: CASSLASLAGETQYF. As DNA, the CDR3 is TGTGCCAGCAGCTTAGCATCTCTAGCGGGGGAGACCCAGTACTTC.

The table lists this clonotype with many counts. The chain recombines TRBV6-1 with TRBJ1-6; no reliable D call. The CDR3 totals 13 residues. Germline assignment: CDR1 MNHNS and CDR2 SASEGT. V lost 5 bases and J 9 bases, leaving 11 bases between the germline ends. The CDR3 protein is CASSLRWFSPLHF. The DNA for the CDR3 is TGTGCCAGCAGTCTTCGGTGGTTTTCACCCCTCCACTTT.

Many counts were recorded for this clonotype. The CDR3 region is CASSSLSISEQYF. The CDR3 DNA follows: TGTGCCAGCAGTTCTCTTTCTATATCCGAGCAGTACTTC. V gene TRBV12-3 or TRBV12-4 combines with J gene TRBJ2-7; D unresolved. This CDR3 is built from 13 residues. Trimming removed 4 bases from V and 6 bases from J, with 13 bases in between.

CDR3 amino acids: CASRKTGLNTEAFF. As DNA, the CDR3 is TGTGCCAGCCGAAAAACAGGGTTGAACACTGAAGCTTTCTTT. The chain is built from TRBV12-3 or TRBV12-4 and TRBJ1-1; D is possibly TRBD1 (6 bases). This CDR3 comprises 14 residues. The V and J ends lost 8 bases and 0 bases respectively, with 13 bases between them.

The V call is TRBV9, the J call TRBJ2-2; tentatively, D is TRBD1 or TRBD2 (5 bases each). Germline lookup yields CDR1 SGDLS and CDR2 YYNGEE. V was shortened by 3 bases and J by 3 bases, with 15 bases between the two germline ends. This CDR3 spans 16 amino acids. CDR3: CASSDTGTGYTGELFF. The CDR3 region has the DNA TGTGCCAGCAGCGACACCGGGACGGGTTACACCGGGGAGCTGTTTTTT.

The V call is TRBV7-2, the J call TRBJ1-2; D is uncertain. The V and J ends lost 3 bases and 4 bases respectively, with 6 bases between them. Looked up from germline, CDR1 is SGHTA and CDR2 is FQGNSA. The CDR3 contains 12 residues. The CDR3 sequence: CASSFEAYGYTF. CDR3 DNA: TGTGCCAGCAGCTTTGAGGCCTATGGCTACACCTTC.

This sequence joins TRBV7-2 and TRBJ1-5; D is perhaps TRBD1 (6 bases). Germline CDR1 SGHTA, CDR2 FQGNSA. The CDR3 runs to 15 residues. Trimming removed 1 base at V and 7 bases at J, with 14 bases between. The CDR3 spells CTSSLVAQGSQPQHF. In nucleotides, the CDR3 is TGTACCAGCAGCTTAGTCGCACAGGGAAGCCAGCCCCAGCATTTT.

This clonotype came up many times. The chain carries TRBV5-1 and TRBJ2-5; the D gene is possibly TRBD2 (5 bases). The V end was cut by 4 bases, the J end by 8 bases, with 18 bases between. This CDR3 comprises 14 residues. Germline V lookup: CDR1 SGHRS, CDR2 YFSETQ. Here the CDR3 reads CASSLGTGSSTQYF. Here the CDR3 DNA reads TGCGCCAGCAGCCTAGGAACGGGGTCAAGCACCCAGTACTTC.

In this sample, this clonotype turned up many times. The genes are TRBV20-1 and TRBJ1-2; D is unclear. CDR3 length: 12 amino acids. The germline V and J ends were trimmed by 3 bases and 7 bases, with 12 bases remaining between them. Germline values: CDR1 DFQATT, CDR2 SNEGSKA (reference sequence). The DNA for the CDR3 is TGCAGTGCTAGTCCGACTGGCGTTGGCTACACCTTC. It is translated as CSASPTGVGYTF.

This clonotype was observed at least ten times. V gene TRBV29-1 combines with J gene TRBJ1-5; D not certain. The V gene lost 6 bases and the J gene lost 2 bases, with 11 bases spanning the gap. Per the germline V gene, CDR1 is SQVTM and CDR2 is ANQGSEA. This CDR3 spans 13 amino acids. CDR3 DNA: TGCAGCGTCTATGTCGGGGGCAATCAGCCCCAGCATTTT. It encodes CSVYVGGNQPQHF.

This clonotype was observed many times. V usage is TRBV13 and J usage is TRBJ2-4; 7 bases are a match to TRBD2. Trimming at V came to 5 bases and at J to 4 bases, leaving 11 bases not matched to a gene. This CDR3 is 16 amino acids long. Germline V gene data show CDR1 as PRHDT and CDR2 as FYEKMQ (reference sequence). The CDR3 DNA reads as TGTGCCAGCAGCCCGCGCGGACTAGTAGCGAAAAACATTCAGTACTTC. Residues: CASSPRGLVAKNIQYF.

This clonotype has just a few counts. V usage is TRBV28 and J usage is TRBJ1-2, with no clear D. The CDR3 runs to 18 residues. Trimming took off 3 bases at V and 0 bases at J, with 20 bases between the two ends. The germline V gene encodes CDR1 MDHEN and CDR2 SYDVKM. In DNA, the CDR3 is TGTGCCAGCAGTTTTACGGCCAAAAGTGTGTCAGCTAACTATGGCTACACCTTC. Residues: CASSFTAKSVSANYGYTF.

Many counts were recorded for this clonotype. The rearrangement joins TRBV5-1 to TRBJ2-1; no firm D call. Germline-derived CDR1 and CDR2 are SGHRS and YFSETQ. This CDR3 spans 13 amino acids. Deletions cut 3 bases from V and 4 bases from J, with 8 bases between. CDR3 coding DNA: TGCGCCAGCAGCTCCGGGTTATACAATGAGCAGTTCTTC. It translates to CASSSGLYNEQFF.

This clonotype occurred many times. This chain joins TRBV29-1 and TRBJ1-2; D is possibly TRBD1 (5 bases). The CDR3 is 11 amino acids. V lost 7 bases to trimming and J lost 5 bases, with 11 bases between them. Germline CDR1 reads SQVTM; CDR2 reads ANQGSEA. This CDR3 reads CSAHGGYGYTF. The DNA for the CDR3 is TGCAGCGCCCACGGGGGGTATGGCTACACCTTC.

This clonotype has just a few counts. The V call is TRBV9, the J call TRBJ2-2, with a weak D call TRBD1 (6 bases). This CDR3 region has 15 residues. Trimming stripped 6 bases from V and 3 bases from J, with 15 bases between. The germline gives CDR1 SGDLS, CDR2 YYNGEE. The DNA of the CDR3 is TGTGCCAGCAAGGTGGGGGCAGAACACACCGGGGAGCTGTTTTTT. It specifies CASKVGAEHTGELFF.

This clonotype was detected many times. The V call is TRBV20-1, the J call TRBJ2-3, with 9 bases matching TRBD2. Per germline, CDR1 DFQATT and CDR2 SNEGSKA (reference sequence). This CDR3 spans 13 amino acids. V lost 6 bases, J lost 3 bases, and 4 bases stayed unmatched. Here the CDR3 DNA reads TGCAGTGCACGCCTAGCGGGAACAGATACGCAGTATTTT. This translates into CSARLAGTDTQYF.